The T cell receptor (beta chain) described here comes from a study of cytomegalovirus exposure and HLA in healthy donors. Whole-study results and caveats: In a later analysis, productive TCRs from donors in an Asian-associated ancestry cluster reportedly carried fewer N-insertions than the cohort mean.

This PCR relied on a set of 60 Vbeta primers and 13 Jbeta primers. The method was immunoSEQ multiplex PCR; TCRdb's version includes in-frame clones alone and lacks a portion of them. This table holds 150,000 to 200,000 clones, 78% found once. CDR1 SNHLY and CDR2 FYNNEI come from the germline V gene. CDR3 size: 14 residues. Trimming cost V 6 bases and J 6 bases; bases outside gene matches: 8. Regarding this clone: The antigen remains unidentified.

The receptor was isolated from a woman aged 50 to 60 in good health and CMV-seropositive. The chain couples TRBV2 to TRBJ1-2, with 9 positions matching TRBD1. Sample: PBMCs. CDR3 region: CASRTGQGIDGYTF. The CDR3, as DNA: TGTGCCAGCAGAACTGGACAGGGGATCGATGGCTACACCTTC.